This TCR beta chain was profiled in a study of regulatory T cells in long-lasting Graves disease. In the study overall: The antithyroid drugs taken by newly diagnosed Graves' patients had been used for under 3 months.

Trimming took off 4 bases at V and 0 bases at J, with 13 bases between the two ends. The CDR3 sequence is 15 residues long. CDR1 is LNHDA, CDR2 SQIVND, per germline (reference sequence). Study-level points and caveats: Persistent disease preferred TRBV28, TRBJ1-2 and TRBJ2-5. Graves' patients with persistent disease showed TCR diversity lower than patients newly diagnosed.

Time point defined: newly diagnosed GD, antithyroid drugs for less than 3 months. There was RNA extracted from PBMCs, and the TCR library was made from it. This clonotype occurred many times. Its antigen is not known. In building TCR beta libraries, iRepertoire HTBI primers were used together with Arm-PCR of CDR3 regions. Each CDR3 protein is one row after TCRdb ran MiXCR on the multiplex PCR reads. The data show more than 450,000 distinct CDR3 sequences, 12% seen once. This sample also belongs to another study, concerning T cells in Graves' hyperthyroidism and ophthalmopathy. According to that study: Most thyroid clonotypes expanded above 0.001 were also detected in blood.

The TCR sequence derives from a woman in her 30s with Graves disease. Sequencing used peripheral blood mononuclear cells (PBMCs), obtained at new diagnosis, from a patient treated with antithyroid drugs. V is TRBV19 and J is TRBJ2-7; D is ambiguous. The CDR3 DNA is TGTGCCAGTAGTACATGGCCAGCGAGCTCCTACGAGCAGTACTTC. Residues: CASSTWPASSYEQYF.